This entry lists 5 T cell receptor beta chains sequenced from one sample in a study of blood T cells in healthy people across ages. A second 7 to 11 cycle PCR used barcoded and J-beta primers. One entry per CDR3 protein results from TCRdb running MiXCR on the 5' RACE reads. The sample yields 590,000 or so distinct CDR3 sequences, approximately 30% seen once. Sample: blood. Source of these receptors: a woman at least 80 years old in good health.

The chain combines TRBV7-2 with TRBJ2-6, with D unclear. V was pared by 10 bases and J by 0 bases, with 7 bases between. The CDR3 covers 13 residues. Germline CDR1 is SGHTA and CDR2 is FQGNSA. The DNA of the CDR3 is TGTGCCACTAAGAACTCTGGGGCCAACGTCCTGACTTTC. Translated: CATKNSGANVLTF.

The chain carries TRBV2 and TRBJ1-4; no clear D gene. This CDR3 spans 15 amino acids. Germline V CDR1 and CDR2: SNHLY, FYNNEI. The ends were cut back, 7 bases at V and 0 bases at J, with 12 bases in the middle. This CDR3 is CASKGMSSTNEKLFF. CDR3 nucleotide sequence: TGTGCCAGCAAAGGGATGTCTTCAACTAATGAAAAACTGTTTTTT.

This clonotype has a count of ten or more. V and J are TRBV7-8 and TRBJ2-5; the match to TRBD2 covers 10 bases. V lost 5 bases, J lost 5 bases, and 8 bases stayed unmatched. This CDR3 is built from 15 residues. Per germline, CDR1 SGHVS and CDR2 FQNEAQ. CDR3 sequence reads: CASSRNSGGAETQYF. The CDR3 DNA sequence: TGTGCCAGCAGCCGGAACAGCGGGGGGGCGGAGACCCAGTACTTC.

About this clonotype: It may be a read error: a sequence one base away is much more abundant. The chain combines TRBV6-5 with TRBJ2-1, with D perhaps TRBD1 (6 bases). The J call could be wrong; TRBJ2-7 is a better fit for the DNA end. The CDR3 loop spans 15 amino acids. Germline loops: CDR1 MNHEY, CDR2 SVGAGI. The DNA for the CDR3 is TGTGCCAGCAGTCCGCTAGGGGGAACTTACGATGAGCAGTACTTC. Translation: CASSPLGGTYDEQYF.

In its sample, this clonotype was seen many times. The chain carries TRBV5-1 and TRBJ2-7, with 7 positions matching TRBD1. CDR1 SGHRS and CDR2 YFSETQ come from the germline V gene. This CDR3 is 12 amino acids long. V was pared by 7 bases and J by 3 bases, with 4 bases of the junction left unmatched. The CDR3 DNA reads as TGCGCCAGCTCGACAGGGATCTACGAGCAGTACTTC. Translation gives CASSTGIYEQYF.